The 20 T cell receptor beta chains in this list originate from one sample, sequenced in a study of shared clonotypes between healthy human individuals. Assay: immunoSEQ multiplex PCR; the TCRdb copy retains only in-frame clones and omits some. The sample includes approximately 88,000 clones, 60% to 75% seen only once; the top ten take roughly 52%. Sequenced: memory CD8+ T cells sorted from blood. Documented subset: CD45RO+ cells pooled with CCR7-negative TemRA cells. These receptors were obtained from a man aged 25-45 years in good health.

This clone was counted a few times. The V and J genes are TRBV10-1 and TRBJ2-2, with a tentative D call TRBD1 (5 bases). The V end lost 9 bases, the J end lost 5 bases, and 13 bases lay between the germline ends. Germline-derived CDR1 and CDR2 are WNHNN and SYGVQD (reference sequence). The CDR3 loop spans 13 amino acids. The CDR3 coding sequence is TGCGCCAGTGGGGCTTCAGGTACCGGGGAGCTGTTTTTT. It yields the protein CASGASGTGELFF.

This clone has a handful of counts. The chain employs TRBV25-1 and TRBJ1-4; 8 bases align to TRBD1. The CDR3 consists of 15 residues. Germline V lookup: CDR1 MGHDK, CDR2 SYGVNS. The trim removed 5 bases at V and 4 bases at J, leaving 6 bases unmatched. This CDR3 reads CASSYHRGGNEKLFF. CDR3 nucleotide sequence: TGTGCCAGCAGTTATCACAGGGGGGGTAATGAAAAACTGTTTTTT.

The chain recombines TRBV4-1 with TRBJ2-7; 7 bases are shared with TRBD1. V lost 3 bases, J lost 1 base, and 9 bases stayed unmatched. Looked up from germline, CDR1 is MGHRA and CDR2 is YSYEKL. This CDR3 is built from 16 residues. The CDR3 protein is CASSHSIPGQSYEQYF. In nucleotides, the CDR3 is TGCGCCAGCAGCCATTCCATACCGGGACAGTCCTACGAGCAGTACTTC.

J is TRBJ1-2 and V is TRBV5-5; D remains unclear. The V end lost 1 base, the J end lost 8 bases, and 12 bases lay between the germline ends. The CDR3 contains 13 residues. The germline gives CDR1 SGHKS, CDR2 YYEKEE (reference sequence). CDR3 protein: CASSLQSGWGYTF. The DNA of the CDR3 is TGTGCCAGCAGCTTGCAATCAGGTTGGGGCTACACCTTC. Using reference TRBV5-5 and TRBJ1-2 for the parts outside the CDR3, the full variable domain is DAGVTQSPTHLIKTRGQQVTLRCSPISGHKSVSWYQQVLGQGPQFIFQYYEKEERGRGNFPDRFSARQFPNYSSELNVNALLLGDSALYLCASSLQSGWGYTFGSGTRLTVV.

The rearrangement uses TRBV7-6 and TRBJ2-1; 11 bases are shared with TRBD2. Germline trimming cut 8 bases from V and 5 bases from J; bases unmatched to any gene: 2. Germline-derived CDR1 and CDR2 are SGHVS and FNYEAQ. This CDR3 spans 13 amino acids. CDR3 protein: CASGLAGHNEQFF. DNA of the CDR3: TGTGCCAGCGGACTAGCGGGCCACAATGAGCAGTTCTTC.

J is TRBJ1-3 and V is TRBV27; the D is unclear. Germline assignment: CDR1 MNHEY and CDR2 SMNVEV (reference sequence). V lost 6 bases and J lost 4, with 7 bases in between. This CDR3 has 12 amino acids. The CDR3 DNA reads as TGTGCCAGCAGCCGTCCGGGAAACACCATATATTTT. Translation gives CASSRPGNTIYF.

Of note for this clone: The sample holds other DNA sequences that translate to the same CDR3. The chain combines TRBV29-1 with TRBJ2-5, with 9 nucleotides matching TRBD1. This CDR3 has 15 amino acids. Germline V CDR1 and CDR2: SQVTM, ANQGSEA. Trimming removed 0 bases from V and 5 bases from J; junction bases left unmatched: 7. CDR3 nucleotides: TGCAGCGTTGAAGAGGACAGGGGACGCTCCGAGACCCAGTACTTC. Amino acids: CSVEEDRGRSETQYF. Full variable domain (remainder filled in from reference TRBV29-1 and TRBJ2-5): SAVISQKPSRDICQRGTSLTIQCQVDSQVTMMFWYRQQPGQSLTLIATANQGSEATYESGFVIDKFPISRPNLTFSTLTVSNMSPEDSSIYLCSVEEDRGRSETQYFGPGTRLLVL.

The V and J genes are TRBV9 and TRBJ2-1; 13 bases fit TRBD2. V trimming: 4 bases; J trimming: 0 bases; junction bases outside the gene matches: 13. Germline assignment: CDR1 SGDLS and CDR2 YYNGEE. CDR3 length: 20 amino acids. CDR3 region: CASSYIGGLAGVGSYNEQFF. CDR3 coding DNA: TGTGCCAGCAGCTACATCGGCGGACTAGCGGGAGTCGGCTCCTACAATGAGCAGTTCTTC.

V usage is TRBV9 and J usage is TRBJ2-1; D might be TRBD1 (6 bases). CDR1 is SGDLS and CDR2 is YYNGEE in the germline V gene. V lost 0 bases to trimming and J lost 4 bases, with 14 bases between them. The CDR3 loop spans 16 amino acids. CDR3 protein: CASSVGSRDRYNEQFF. For the CDR3, the DNA is TGTGCCAGCAGCGTAGGATCACGCGACAGGTACAATGAGCAGTTCTTC.

The rearrangement uses TRBV28 and TRBJ2-5; TRBD2 matches 11 bases. V dropped 2 bases and J dropped 2; count of bases not matched to a gene: 22. Germline V gene lookup returns CDR1 MDHEN and CDR2 SYDVKM. The CDR3 is made up of 22 amino acids. The CDR3 spells CASSLPSPLPELAGVGQETQYF. CDR3 DNA: TGTGCCAGCAGTTTACCCTCTCCCTTGCCGGAACTAGCGGGAGTGGGGCAAGAGACCCAGTACTTC.

At least ten counts were recorded for this clone. The J gene is TRBJ2-5, the V gene TRBV23-1; 10 nucleotides line up with TRBD1. TRBV23-1 is identified as an open reading frame with a role that is uncertain. The CDR3 is 14 residues long. With 1 base clipped from V and 5 bases from J, the junction kept 1 base outside the gene matches. The CDR3 bases are TGCGCCAGCAGTCAATTGGACAGGGGGGAGACCCAGTACTTC. Protein: CASSQLDRGETQYF.

The V call is TRBV28, the J call TRBJ2-1; D not resolved. Per the germline V gene, CDR1 is MDHEN and CDR2 is SYDVKM. The CDR3 spans 11 residues. V lost 5 bases and J lost 8, with 7 bases in between. CDR3 sequence: CASSISDEQFF. CDR3 nucleotide sequence: TGTGCCAGCAGTATAAGCGATGAGCAGTTCTTC.

The chain employs TRBV25-1 and TRBJ2-4; D not resolved. The V end lost 4 bases, the J end lost 9 bases, and 10 bases lay between the germline ends. Germline CDR1 and CDR2: MGHDK and SYGVNS. The CDR3 is 12 residues long. CDR3 sequence (DNA): TGTGCCAGCAGTGGCCATAGTGGCATTCAGTACTTC. This codes for CASSGHSGIQYF. Full variable domain (rest looked up from reference TRBV25-1 and TRBJ2-4): EADIYQTPRYLVIGTGKKITLECSQTMGHDKMYWYQQDPGMELHLIHYSYGVNSTEKGDLSSESTVSRIRTEHFPLTLESARPSHTSQYLCASSGHSGIQYFGAGTRLSVL.

This sequence joins TRBV11-2 and TRBJ2-7; 7 positions match TRBD1. The germline V gene encodes CDR1 SGHAT and CDR2 FQNNGV. V lost 5 bases, J lost 3 bases, and 10 bases stayed unmatched. This CDR3 comprises 15 residues. The CDR3 DNA reads as TGTGCCAGCAGCATCGTAGGGGACAGTCACTACGAGCAGTACTTC. Protein: CASSIVGDSHYEQYF. The whole variable domain, filled in from reference TRBV11-2 and TRBJ2-7, reads EAGVAQSPRYKIIEKRQSVAFWCNPISGHATLYWYQQILGQGPKLLIQFQNNGVVDDSQLPKDRFSAERLKGVDSTLKIQPAKLEDSAVYLCASSIVGDSHYEQYFGPGTRLTVT.

On this clone itself: One end of the junction fails to match germline, which may point to a read error. This chain joins TRBV14 and TRBJ2-3, with D possibly called TRBD1 or TRBD2 (5 bases each). This CDR3 is 14 amino acids long. Germline lookup yields CDR1 SGHDN and CDR2 FVKESK. CDR3 sequence reads: CASSQDPGPARSLF. DNA for the CDR3: TGTGCCAGCAGCCAAGATCCGGGACCCGCTAGGTCCTTATTT.

This clone was observed a handful of times. The chain uses TRBV10-3 and TRBJ2-7; D is unclear. This CDR3 spans 14 amino acids. V dropped 4 bases and J dropped 2 bases, with 12 bases sitting between them. Per germline, CDR1 ENHRY and CDR2 SYGVKD. The CDR3 reads CAISGPGRPYEQYF. CDR3 coding DNA: TGTGCCATCAGTGGACCAGGCCGCCCCTACGAGCAGTACTTC.

This chain uses TRBV6-4 with TRBJ2-7; 7 nucleotides match TRBD1. The germline gives CDR1 MRHNA, CDR2 SNTAGT. The CDR3 loop spans 14 amino acids. The ends lost 7 bases at V and 0 bases at J; junction bases unmatched: 6. CDR3 residues: CASTPRGSSYEQYF. The CDR3 DNA reads as TGTGCCAGCACTCCCAGGGGGAGCTCCTACGAGCAGTACTTC.

For this clone: The same CDR3 arises from other DNA sequences in this sample as well. V usage is TRBV7-8 and J usage is TRBJ2-1, with D uncertain. The length of the CDR3 is 15 residues. The germline V gene has CDR1 SGHVS and CDR2 FQNEAQ. The V and J ends lost 4 bases and 0 bases respectively, with 10 bases between them. In DNA, the CDR3 is TGTGCCAGCAGCTCGGGTCCGAGCTCCTACAATGAGCAGTTCTTC. It yields the protein CASSSGPSSYNEQFF. Combining the CDR3 with reference TRBV7-8 and TRBJ2-1 gives the whole variable domain GAGVSQSPRYKVAKRGQDVALRCDPISGHVSLFWYQQALGQGPEFLTYFQNEAQLDKSGLPSDRFFAERPEGSVSTLKIQRTQQEDSAVYLCASSSGPSSYNEQFFGPGTRLTVL.

This clone has a handful of counts. This rearrangement joins TRBV7-9 to TRBJ2-2; 8 bases match TRBD1. CDR1 is SEHNR and CDR2 is FQNEAQ in the germline V gene (reference sequence). The CDR3 has 16 residues. The J segment lost 1 base and the V segment lost 4 bases, leaving 5 bases of the junction unmatched. The CDR3 region is CASSWTGFVNTGELFF. The CDR3 coding sequence is TGTGCCAGCAGCTGGACAGGGTTTGTGAACACCGGGGAGCTGTTTTTT.

The J gene is TRBJ2-5, the V gene TRBV7-2; TRBD2 matches 7 bases. V shed 4 bases and J 0 bases; nucleotides not matched to a gene: 8. The length of the CDR3 is 16 residues. The germline CDR1 and CDR2 sequences are SGHTA and FQGNSA. CDR3 nucleotides: TGTGCCAGCAGCTCTGAAAGCGGGGTTTACCAAGAGACCCAGTACTTC. The encoded protein is CASSSESGVYQETQYF.